One and the same sample provided the 7 T cell receptor beta chains below, sequenced in a study of T cells in women clearing cervical HPV infection. The method was immunoSEQ multiplex PCR; TCRdb's version includes in-frame clones alone and lacks a portion of them. The specimen's table records about 16,000 clones. Sequenced sample: blood buffy coat. All receptors derive from a woman aged 18 to 75 with a cervical HPV16 infection that either progressed to CIN3+ or cleared (not recorded which).

In the case of this clone: The read ends 3 residues early relative to the CDR3; the germline J gene fills the gap. The rearrangement uses TRBV19 and TRBJ2-5; 8 positions match TRBD1. The V gene end was trimmed by 5 bases and the J gene end by 5 bases; junction bases not matched to a gene: 7. The CDR3 contains 14 residues. The germline CDR1 and CDR2 sequences are LNHDA and SQIVND (reference sequence). This chain's CDR3 is CASSLQGAEETQYF. The part of the CDR3 DNA that was read is TGTGCCAGTAGTCTTCAGGGGGCTGAGGAGACC.

In regard to this clone: The CDR3 goes on 3 residues after the read ends, and that part is filled in from the germline J gene. The chain is built from TRBV5-1 and TRBJ2-6; 7 nucleotides agree with TRBD1. The ends lost 4 bases at V and 3 bases at J; junction bases unmatched: 4. The CDR3 is made up of 15 amino acids. The germline V gene encodes CDR1 SGHRS and CDR2 YFSETQ. This chain's CDR3 is CASSPGQVGANVLTF. CDR3 bases read: TGCGCCAGCAGCCCCGGACAGGTTGGGGCCAACGTC.

As regards this clone: The missing CDR3 end, 3 residues past where the read stops, is filled in from the germline J gene. The J gene is TRBJ2-1, the V gene TRBV20-1; the D call may be TRBD1 or TRBD2 (5 bases each). The V and J ends lost 0 bases and 0 bases respectively, with 18 bases between them. Germline V gene sequence: CDR1 DFQATT, CDR2 SNEGSKA (reference sequence). This CDR3 has 18 residues. CDR3 amino acids: CSAREGQGDFPSYNEQFF. The sequenced CDR3 bases are TGCAGTGCTAGAGAGGGGCAGGGAGACTTCCCCTCCTACAATGAG.

The DNA read from the CDR3 is TGTGCCAGCAGCTTGGTCGGGGGAGAAAACTACGAG. It specifies CASSLVGGENYE. The full-length CDR3 reads as CASSLVGGENYEQYF. The gene calls are TRBV5-6 and TRBJ2-7; D is possibly TRBD2 (6 bases). The read comes to an end 3 residues before the CDR3 does, leaving the germline J gene to fill in the end. This CDR3 spans 15 amino acids. Trimming left V 0 bases short and J 3 bases short, with 13 bases between. Germline CDR1 SGHDT, CDR2 YYEEEE. Based on the CDR3 plus reference TRBV5-6 and TRBJ2-7, the full variable domain is DAGVTQSPTHLIKTRGQQVTLRCSPKSGHDTVSWYQQALGQGPQFIFQYYEEEERQRGNFPDRFSGHQFPNYSSELNVNALLLGDSALYLCASSLVGGENYEQYFGPGTRLTVT.

A word on this clone: The CDR3 end lies 3 residues beyond the end of the read and is filled in from the germline J gene. The chain is built from TRBV7-9 and TRBJ1-5; D possibly corresponds to TRBD1 (5 bases). The V gene's germline CDR1 is SEHNR and CDR2 FQNEAQ (reference sequence). Trimming removed 4 bases from V and 6 bases from J, with 10 bases in between. This CDR3 comprises 13 residues. The part of the CDR3 DNA that was read is TGTGCCAGCAGCTCGGGGGGGGGTCAGCCC. It translates to CASSSGGGQP. The complete CDR3 sequence is CASSSGGGQPQHF.

About this clone itself: The CDR3 end falls 3 residues outside the read, so it is completed with the germline J gene. The rearrangement joins TRBV7-9 to TRBJ2-7; a possible D gene is TRBD2 (5 bases). Germline V gives CDR1 SEHNR, CDR2 FQNEAQ (reference sequence). This CDR3 is built from 15 residues. V lost 1 base and J 4 bases, leaving 14 bases between the germline ends. The CDR3 region is CASSLVPGLQYEQYF. CDR3 DNA, as far as it was read: TGTGCCAGCAGCTTAGTGCCGGGGTTACAATACGAG.

Details on this clone: The read halts 3 residues ahead of the CDR3 end, with the missing end drawn from the germline J gene. The chain is built from TRBV2 and TRBJ2-2; TRBD1 matches at 7 bases. The CDR3 runs 15 residues. Germline V gene sequence: CDR1 SNHLY, CDR2 FYNNEI. V shed 6 bases and J 6 bases; nucleotides not matched to a gene: 10. The CDR3 reads CASRRNPQGAGELFF. The sequenced part of the CDR3 DNA is TGTGCCAGCAGGCGCAACCCTCAGGGGGCCGGGGAG.